This T cell receptor (beta chain) was retrieved from a study of cytomegalovirus exposure and HLA in healthy donors. The PCR had 60 Vbeta and 13 Jbeta primers. TCRdb keeps only in-frame clones here, not all; method: immunoSEQ multiplex PCR. This sample carries some 220,000 clones, more than 75% of them seen once, and the ten largest clones take 0.24%. A remark on this clone: Its cognate antigen is unknown.

This CDR3 is 15 amino acids long. Germline loops: CDR1 SGHVS, CDR2 FNYEAQ. V gave up 5 bases and J gave up 3 bases, with 17 bases separating them. Study-level findings and limits: The classifier was said to identify cytomegalovirus status with high specificity and sensitivity. Common viral pathogens seemed, in a later analysis, to connect with several of the most significant clusters.

The sequence came from a girl aged 2 to 9 in good health and CMV-seronegative. The sample consisted of PBMCs. The J gene is TRBJ2-7, the V gene TRBV7-6; weak D call: TRBD2 (5 bases). The CDR3 nucleotides are TGTGCCAGCAGCCTCCGTTCAGGAGGTGACTACGAGCAGTACTTC. It encodes CASSLRSGGDYEQYF. The full variable domain, completed using reference TRBV7-6 and TRBJ2-7, is GAGVSQSPRYKVTKRGQDVALRCDPISGHVSLYWYRQALGQGPEFLTYFNYEAQQDKSGLPNDRFSAERPEGSISTLTIQRTEQRDSAMYRCASSLRSGGDYEQYFGPGTRLTVT.